This T cell receptor beta chain was retrieved from a study of T cells in Graves' hyperthyroidism and ophthalmopathy. Germline trimming cut 9 bases from V and 8 bases from J; bases unmatched to any gene: 10. Germline assignment: CDR1 LNHDA and CDR2 SQIVND (reference sequence). The CDR3 loop spans 14 amino acids. Amplification targeted TCR beta CDR3 regions from RNA transcripts. In the first-round RT-PCR of the TCR CDR3, the HTBI primer set was used. Each CDR3 protein gets one entry after TCRdb re-called the multiplex PCR reads with MiXCR. The repertoire consists of under 65,000 distinct CDR3 sequences, with around 53% occurring once and the leading ten covering approximately 3.3%. This clonotype was recorded many times.

The chain uses TRBV19 and TRBJ1-6, with 7 positions matching TRBD1. The sequencing sample was made of blood. The TCR sequence derives from a woman aged 55-75 years with Graves' ophthalmopathy. The CDR3: CASTPRDSDSPLHF. CDR3 bases: TGTGCCAGCACACCACGGGACAGCGATTCACCCCTCCACTTT.